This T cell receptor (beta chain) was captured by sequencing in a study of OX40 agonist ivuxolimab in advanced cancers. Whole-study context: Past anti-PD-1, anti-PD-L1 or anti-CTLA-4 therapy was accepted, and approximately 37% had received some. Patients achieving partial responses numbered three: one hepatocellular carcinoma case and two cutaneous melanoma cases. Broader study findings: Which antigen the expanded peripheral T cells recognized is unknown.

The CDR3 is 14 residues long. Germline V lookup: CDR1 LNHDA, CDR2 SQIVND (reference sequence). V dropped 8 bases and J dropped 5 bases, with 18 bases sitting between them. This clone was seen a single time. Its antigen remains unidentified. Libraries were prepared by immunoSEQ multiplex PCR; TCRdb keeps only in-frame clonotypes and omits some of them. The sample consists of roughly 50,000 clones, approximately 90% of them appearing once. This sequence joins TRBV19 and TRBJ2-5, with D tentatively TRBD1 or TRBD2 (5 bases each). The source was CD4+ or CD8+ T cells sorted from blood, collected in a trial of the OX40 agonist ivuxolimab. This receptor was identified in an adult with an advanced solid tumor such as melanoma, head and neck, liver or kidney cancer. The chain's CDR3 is CASERGRGDETQYF. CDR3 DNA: TGTGCCAGTGAGAGGGGAAGGGGTGATGAGACCCAGTACTTC.